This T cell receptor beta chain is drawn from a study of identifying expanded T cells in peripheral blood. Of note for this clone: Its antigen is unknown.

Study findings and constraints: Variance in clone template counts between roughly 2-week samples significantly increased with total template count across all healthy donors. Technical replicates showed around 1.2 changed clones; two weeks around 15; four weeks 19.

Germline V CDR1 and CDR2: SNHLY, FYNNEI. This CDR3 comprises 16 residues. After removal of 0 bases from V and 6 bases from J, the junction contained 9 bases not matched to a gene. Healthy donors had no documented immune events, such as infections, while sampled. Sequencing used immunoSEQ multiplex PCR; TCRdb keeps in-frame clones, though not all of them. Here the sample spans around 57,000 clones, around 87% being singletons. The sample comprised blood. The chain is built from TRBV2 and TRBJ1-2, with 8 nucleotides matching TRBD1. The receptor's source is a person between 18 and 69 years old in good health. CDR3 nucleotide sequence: TGTGCCAGCAGTGAAGCGAGGGCAGGGGGCGGGCATGGCTACACCTTC. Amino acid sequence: CASSEARAGGGHGYTF.